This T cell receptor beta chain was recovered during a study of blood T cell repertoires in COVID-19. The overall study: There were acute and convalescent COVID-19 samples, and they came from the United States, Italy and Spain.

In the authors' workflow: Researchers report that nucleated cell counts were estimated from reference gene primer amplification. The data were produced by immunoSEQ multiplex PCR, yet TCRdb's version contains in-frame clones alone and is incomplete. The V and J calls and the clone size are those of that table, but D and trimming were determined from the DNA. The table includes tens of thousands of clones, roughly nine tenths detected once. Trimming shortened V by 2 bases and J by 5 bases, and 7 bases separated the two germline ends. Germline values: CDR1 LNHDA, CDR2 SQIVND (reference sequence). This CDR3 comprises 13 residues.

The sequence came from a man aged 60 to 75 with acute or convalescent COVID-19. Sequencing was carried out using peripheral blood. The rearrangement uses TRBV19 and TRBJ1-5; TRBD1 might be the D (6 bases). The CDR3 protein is CASSIKGDQPQHF. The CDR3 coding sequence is TGTGCCAGTAGTATAAAGGGGGATCAGCCCCAGCATTTT.